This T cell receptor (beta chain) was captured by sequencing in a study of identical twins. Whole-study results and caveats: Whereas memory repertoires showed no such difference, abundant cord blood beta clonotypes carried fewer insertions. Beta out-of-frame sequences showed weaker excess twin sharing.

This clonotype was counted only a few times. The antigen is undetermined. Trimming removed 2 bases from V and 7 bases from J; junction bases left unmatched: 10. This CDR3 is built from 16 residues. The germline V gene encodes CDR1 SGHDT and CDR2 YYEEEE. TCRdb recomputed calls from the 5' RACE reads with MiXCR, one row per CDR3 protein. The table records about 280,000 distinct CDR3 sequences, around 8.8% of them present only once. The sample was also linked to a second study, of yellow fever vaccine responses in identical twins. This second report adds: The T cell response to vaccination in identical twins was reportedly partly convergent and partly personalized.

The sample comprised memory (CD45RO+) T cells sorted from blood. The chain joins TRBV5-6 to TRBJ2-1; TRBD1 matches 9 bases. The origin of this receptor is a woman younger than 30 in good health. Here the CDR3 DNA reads TGTGCCAGCAGCTTACCCGCGGGACAGGGTATGAATGAGCAGTTCTTC. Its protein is CASSLPAGQGMNEQFF. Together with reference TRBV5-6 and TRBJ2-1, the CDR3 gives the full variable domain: DAGVTQSPTHLIKTRGQQVTLRCSPKSGHDTVSWYQQALGQGPQFIFQYYEEEERQRGNFPDRFSGHQFPNYSSELNVNALLLGDSALYLCASSLPAGQGMNEQFFGPGTRLTVL.